The T cell receptor beta chain described here comes from a study of T cell responses to AZD1222 COVID-19 vaccine. In the case of this clone: Its cognate antigen is unknown.

The CDR3 is made up of 15 amino acids. The V gene lost 6 bases and the J gene lost 6 bases, with 19 bases spanning the gap. The germline gives CDR1 MRHNA, CDR2 SNTAGT. General study results and limits: Only a handful of AZD1222 recipients, more than 5 in all, had baseline seropositivity.

Libraries were prepared by immunoSEQ multiplex PCR; TCRdb keeps only in-frame clonotypes and omits some of them. The table lists around 69,000 clones, roughly 89% of them singletons. This clonotype was sampled from an adult in good health. Sequences were derived from peripheral blood, sampled on day 0 of AZD1222 vaccination. The rearrangement joins TRBV6-4 to TRBJ2-3; tentative D call: TRBD2 (6 bases). The CDR3 DNA follows: TGTGCCAGCAGCCCCACCGGGGGAGCGACCGATACGCAGTATTTT. Translation gives CASSPTGGATDTQYF.